This T cell receptor (beta chain) is drawn from a study of graft-versus-host responses after intestinal transplantation. Germline CDR1 SNHLY, CDR2 FYNNEI. This CDR3 region has 18 residues. Losses at the gene ends were 8 bases for V and 0 bases for J; bases not matched to a gene: 11. TCRdb's copy holds only in-frame clones and misses some; the assay was immunoSEQ multiplex PCR. Of over 60,000 clones listed, roughly 92% are singletons. The sequenced sample was bone marrow, obtained nearly 750 days after intestinal transplantation. The sequence was obtained from a human patient who received an intestinal transplant, so some T cells may come from the graft donor. V and J are TRBV2 and TRBJ2-7; 15 nucleotides match TRBD2. The CDR3 here is CASFPGLAGGFSSYEQYF. The CDR3 nucleotides read TGTGCCAGCTTTCCGGGACTAGCGGGAGGTTTCAGCTCCTACGAGCAGTACTTC.